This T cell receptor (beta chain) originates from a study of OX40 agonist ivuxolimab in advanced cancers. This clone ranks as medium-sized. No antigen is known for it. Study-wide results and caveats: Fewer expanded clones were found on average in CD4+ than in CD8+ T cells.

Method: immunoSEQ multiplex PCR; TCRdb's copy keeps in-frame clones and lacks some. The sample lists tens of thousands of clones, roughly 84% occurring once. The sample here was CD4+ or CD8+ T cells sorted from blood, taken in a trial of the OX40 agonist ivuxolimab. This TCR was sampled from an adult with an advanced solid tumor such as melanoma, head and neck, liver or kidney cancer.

For the CDR3, the DNA is TGCGCCAGCAGCTTGACGCCTACGGGGAACACTGAAGCTTTCTTT. Translated, it gives CASSLTPTGNTEAFF. The V and J genes are TRBV5-1 and TRBJ1-1; D remains ambiguous. Germline values: CDR1 SGHRS, CDR2 YFSETQ. The CDR3 runs to 15 residues. V was shortened by 1 base and J by 1 base, with 11 bases between the two germline ends.